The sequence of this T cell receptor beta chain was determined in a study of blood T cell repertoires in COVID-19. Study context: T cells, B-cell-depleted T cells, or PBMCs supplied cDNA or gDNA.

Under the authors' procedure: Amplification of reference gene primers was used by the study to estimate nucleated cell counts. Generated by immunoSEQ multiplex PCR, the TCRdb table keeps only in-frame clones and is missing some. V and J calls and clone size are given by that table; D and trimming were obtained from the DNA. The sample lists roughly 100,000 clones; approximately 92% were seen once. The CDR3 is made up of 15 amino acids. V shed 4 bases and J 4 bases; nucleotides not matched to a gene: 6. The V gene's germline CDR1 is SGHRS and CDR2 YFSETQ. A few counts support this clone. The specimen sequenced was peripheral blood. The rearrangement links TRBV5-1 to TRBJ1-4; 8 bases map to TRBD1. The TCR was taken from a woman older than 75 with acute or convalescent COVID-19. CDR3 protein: CASSLTGADNEKLFF. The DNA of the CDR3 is TGCGCCAGCAGCCTGACAGGGGCGGATAATGAAAAACTGTTTTTT. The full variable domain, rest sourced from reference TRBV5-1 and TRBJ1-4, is KAGVTQTPRYLIKTRGQQVTLSCSPISGHRSVSWYQQTPGQGLQFLFEYFSETQRNKGNFPGRFSGRQFSNSRSEMNVSTLELGDSALYLCASSLTGADNEKLFFGSGTQLSVL.